The entry that follows covers one TCR beta chain sequence. Here immunoSEQ multiplex PCR was the method, and the copy in TCRdb shows in-frame clones only, minus some. Of just over 2,000,000 clones listed, 95% are singletons. This sample stems from a study of shared clonotypes between healthy human individuals. This CDR3 has 18 residues. Germline V CDR1 and CDR2: SGHVS, FQNEAQ. Trimming removed 0 bases at V and 7 bases at J, with 22 bases between. The chain is built from TRBV7-8 and TRBJ1-5; D is possibly TRBD1 (6 bases). Sequencing was done on a sample of naive CD4+ T cells sorted from blood. Subset described: CD45RA+ positively selected. This receptor was obtained from a man between 18 and 35 years old in good health. The CDR3 spells CASSLAGGAQGPGQPQHF. CDR3 nucleotides: TGTGCCAGCAGCTTAGCGGGGGGGGCCCAGGGTCCGGGCCAGCCCCAGCATTTT.